This T cell receptor (beta chain) is from a study of blood T cells in healthy people across ages. Whole-study findings and limits: Observed TCR beta diversity per million T cells went down as age went up. This fall followed a roughly linear course with age. Donor CMV status was unknown, possibly confounding expanded clonotype changes.

There are 15 residues in the CDR3. CDR1 is SGHVS and CDR2 is FNYEAQ in the germline V gene. With 0 bases removed from V and 2 bases from J, the gap between germline ends came to 5 bases. Primers used in a second PCR of roughly 6 to 11 cycles were a sample-barcoded 5' primer and a J-beta primer mix. Each cDNA molecule was tagged by a template-switch adaptor that had 12 random nucleotides. In TCRdb, the 5' RACE reads were re-called with MiXCR into one record per CDR3 protein. The sample yields 700,000 to 800,000 distinct CDR3 sequences, around 40% seen once. Extraction yielded at least 6 micrograms of total RNA per sample. This clonotype was picked up many times. The target antigen is unknown.

The sequence was obtained from a woman aged 60-70 years in good health. Sequencing was carried out using blood. J is TRBJ2-6 and V is TRBV7-6; the D is unclear. In DNA form, the CDR3 reads TGTGCCAGCAGCTTAGCAGGACCTGGGGCCAACGTCCTGACTTTC. Translating it yields CASSLAGPGANVLTF. Using reference TRBV7-6 and TRBJ2-6 for the parts outside the CDR3, the full variable domain is GAGVSQSPRYKVTKRGQDVALRCDPISGHVSLYWYRQALGQGPEFLTYFNYEAQQDKSGLPNDRFSAERPEGSISTLTIQRTEQRDSAMYRCASSLAGPGANVLTFGAGSRLTVL.